Presented here are 14 T cell receptor beta chains from one specimen sequenced in a study of CD8+CD57+ T cells in acquired aplastic anemia. Only patients with CD8+CD57+ cell expansion on flow cytometry were chosen for sequencing. CDR3 and TCR beta VDJ profiling relied on a genomic DNA template. Each CDR3 protein gets one entry after TCRdb re-called the reads with MiXCR. The sample comprises about 120,000 distinct CDR3 sequences, approximately 61% of which are singletons, and 29% rests with the top ten. The specimen sequenced was sorted CD4+, CD8+, or CD8+CD57+ T cells (not recorded which) from PBMCs. Every receptor here comes from a human donor with aplastic anemia.

This clonotype was seen just once. CDR3 region: CASSEVDRSPYEQYF. CDR3 nucleotide sequence: TGTGCCAGCAGTGAGGTTGACAGGTCCCCCTACGAGCAGTACTTC. The rearrangement links TRBV2 to TRBJ2-7; D is perhaps TRBD1 (6 bases). CDR3 length: 15 amino acids. Germline V lookup: CDR1 SNHLY, CDR2 FYNNEI. V was shortened by 3 bases and J by 2 bases, with 14 bases between the two germline ends.

The V and J genes are TRBV9 and TRBJ2-3; D not resolved. CDR3 length: 10 residues. The V end lost 4 bases, the J end lost 3 bases, and 0 bases lay between the germline ends. CDR1 and CDR2 from the germline V gene are SGDLS and YYNGEE. Here the CDR3 reads CASSTDTQYF. In nucleotides, the CDR3 is TGTGCCAGCAGCACAGATACGCAGTATTTT.

This clonotype was recorded a few times. This sequence joins TRBV29-1 and TRBJ2-1; 11 bases are shared with TRBD2. CDR1 is SQVTM, CDR2 ANQGSEA, per germline. V was clipped by 6 bases and J by 7 bases; unmatched bases: 14. This CDR3 spans 16 amino acids. In DNA form, the CDR3 reads TGCAGCGTCGAAAGATCGGGACTAGCGGAGGGAAATGAGCAGTTCTTC. This codes for CSVERSGLAEGNEQFF.

In its sample, this clonotype was seen many times. V usage is TRBV13 and J usage is TRBJ1-6, with TRBD1 as a possible D gene (5 bases). CDR3 length equals 13 residues. Trimming pared 8 bases from V and 9 bases from J, leaving 14 bases between. Germline loops: CDR1 PRHDT, CDR2 FYEKMQ (reference sequence). The chain's CDR3 is CASSQGVSSPLHF. The CDR3 nucleotides read TGTGCCAGCTCCCAGGGTGTCAGTTCACCCCTCCACTTT.

This rearrangement joins TRBV7-9 to TRBJ2-5; 11 positions match TRBD2. Germline lookup yields CDR1 SEHNR and CDR2 FQNEAQ (reference sequence). V shed 6 bases, J shed 5 bases, and the junction held 8 bases outside the gene matches. The CDR3 contains 15 residues. The CDR3 sequence: CASSQPGLAAETQYF. In DNA, the CDR3 is TGTGCCAGCAGTCAACCGGGACTAGCGGCGGAGACCCAGTACTTC.

The V gene is TRBV20-1, the J gene TRBJ2-3, with 11 bases fitting TRBD2. This CDR3 has 17 amino acids. Germline V gene sequence: CDR1 DFQATT, CDR2 SNEGSKA (reference sequence). V lost 3 bases, J lost 2 bases, and 10 bases stayed unmatched. CDR3 sequence reads: CSARVTSGGRSTDTQYF. Here the CDR3 DNA reads TGCAGTGCTAGGGTAACTAGCGGGGGCCGATCCACAGATACGCAGTATTTT.

The J gene is TRBJ2-6, the V gene TRBV12-3 or TRBV12-4; no clear D. V dropped 6 bases and J dropped 2 bases, with 8 bases sitting between them. The CDR3 length is 14 residues. The CDR3 coding sequence is TGTGCCAGCAGGATAAGTGCTGGGGCCAACGTCCTGACTTTC. This encodes CASRISAGANVLTF.

J is TRBJ2-7 and V is TRBV7-2; D tentatively fits TRBD1 or TRBD2 (5 bases each). CDR3 size: 14 residues. CDR1 and CDR2 (germline): SGHTA, FQGNSA. The ends were cut back, 0 bases at V and 2 bases at J, with 8 bases in the middle. The CDR3 sequence is CASSLAGTPYEQYF. CDR3 DNA sequence: TGTGCCAGCAGCTTAGCTGGGACCCCCTACGAGCAGTACTTC.

The V gene is TRBV15, the J gene TRBJ2-7; 10 bases are a match to TRBD1. Germline V gene data show CDR1 as LNHNV and CDR2 as YYDKDF (reference sequence). This CDR3 is 13 amino acids long. In nucleotides, the CDR3 is TGTGCTTACCAGGGACAGGGGTCATACGAGCAGTACTTC. Translating it yields CAYQGQGSYEQYF.

This clonotype was observed many times. V is TRBV5-6 and J is TRBJ2-7, with D uncertain. The length of the CDR3 is 13 residues. Germline CDR1 SGHDT, CDR2 YYEEEE. V lost 0 bases and J 6 bases, leaving 10 bases between the germline ends. The DNA for the CDR3 is TGTGCCAGCAGCTTGGCTCTTTCACCCGAGCAGTACTTC. Its protein is CASSLALSPEQYF.

About this clonotype: Germline is not matched at one junction end, which may reflect a read error. This sequence joins TRBV27 and TRBJ2-7; TRBD1 is a possible D gene (5 bases). This CDR3 contains 13 residues. Germline CDR1 reads MNHEY; CDR2 reads SMNVEV (reference sequence). The CDR3 loop reads CASSLGRAYEQHF. CDR3 nucleotide sequence: TGTGCCAGCAGTTTGGGCAGGGCCTACGAGCAGCACTTC.

This rearrangement joins TRBV7-9 to TRBJ2-5; D remains ambiguous. V was pared by 6 bases and J by 5 bases, with 7 bases between. The CDR3 totals 11 residues. CDR1 SEHNR and CDR2 FQNEAQ come from the germline V gene (reference sequence). The CDR3 DNA reads as TGTGCCAGCAGTCGGTCGGAGACCCAGTACTTC. This codes for CASSRSETQYF.

J is TRBJ2-5 and V is TRBV2, with unresolved D. CDR1 is SNHLY, CDR2 FYNNEI, per germline. The CDR3 loop spans 12 amino acids. V gave up 8 bases and J gave up 0 bases, with 7 bases separating them. The CDR3 sequence: CASQGYQETQYF. CDR3 nucleotide sequence: TGTGCCAGCCAAGGGTACCAAGAGACCCAGTACTTC.

This chain uses TRBV7-7 with TRBJ1-6; 8 bases match TRBD1. CDR3 length: 15 residues. V dropped 5 bases and J dropped 6; count of bases not matched to a gene: 6. The germline V gene has CDR1 SSHAT and CDR2 FNYEAQ (reference sequence). CDR3 amino acids: CASSTRTGINSPLHF. As DNA, the CDR3 is TGTGCCAGCAGCACTAGGACAGGGATTAATTCACCCCTCCACTTT.